Listed here are 29 T cell receptor beta chains from one sample, sequenced in a study of cytomegalovirus exposure and HLA in healthy donors. Both 60 Vbeta primers and 13 Jbeta primers went into the PCR. The table came from immunoSEQ multiplex PCR; TCRdb's copy has only in-frame clones and leaves some out. Of 130,000 to 150,000 clones in the sample, about four fifths were seen once. Sequencing was performed on PBMCs. Every receptor here comes from a man between 25 and 39 years old in good health and CMV-seronegative.

This clone was detected once. This chain joins TRBV2 and TRBJ1-3; possible D gene TRBD1, 6 bases. Per the germline V gene, CDR1 is SNHLY and CDR2 is FYNNEI. The ends were cut back, 8 bases at V and 0 bases at J, with 14 bases in the middle. The CDR3 covers 15 residues. The CDR3 DNA reads TGTGCCAGCGAACAGGGCTACAACTCTGGAAACACCATATATTTT. Translating gives CASEQGYNSGNTIYF. Looking up the rest from reference TRBV2 and TRBJ1-3 gives the full variable domain: EPEVTQTPSHQVTQMGQEVILRCVPISNHLYFYWYRQILGQKVEFLVSFYNNEISEKSEIFDDQFSVERPDGSNFTLKIRSTKLEDSAMYFCASEQGYNSGNTIYFGEGSWLTVV.

This clone appeared once. V gene TRBV4-1 combines with J gene TRBJ1-1, with TRBD1 as a possible D gene (6 bases). Trimming took off 1 base at V and 1 base at J, with 13 bases between the two ends. The CDR3 spans 16 residues. Germline assignment: CDR1 MGHRA and CDR2 YSYEKL. The CDR3 coding sequence is TGCGCCAGCAGCCAAGGAATCGGACAGACGAACACTGAAGCTTTCTTT. Protein: CASSQGIGQTNTEAFF.

The chain employs TRBV29-1 and TRBJ1-5, with 12 bases aligning to TRBD1. V dropped 8 bases and J dropped 1; count of bases not matched to a gene: 15. The CDR3 has 18 amino acids. Germline V gene lookup returns CDR1 SQVTM and CDR2 ANQGSEA. CDR3 sequence: CSHHWDRGREFSNQPQHF. In DNA, the CDR3 is TGCAGCCATCACTGGGACAGGGGGCGCGAATTCAGCAATCAGCCCCAGCATTTT.

In the case of this clone: Other DNA sequences in this sample translate to the same CDR3. The V call is TRBV7-8, the J call TRBJ2-3; D unclear. V shed 1 base and J shed 0 bases, with 8 bases lying between them. From germline, CDR1 is SGHVS and CDR2 FQNEAQ. The CDR3 consists of 15 residues. The CDR3 DNA sequence: TGTGCCAGCAGCTTAGGCGCCCCCAGCACAGATACGCAGTATTTT. As protein: CASSLGAPSTDTQYF.

The rearrangement joins TRBV15 to TRBJ1-5; D gene unclear. The CDR3 has 17 amino acids. Germline assignment: CDR1 LNHNV and CDR2 YYDKDF (reference sequence). V was clipped by 0 bases and J by 4 bases, with 16 bases between them. CDR3 loop: CATSRDLSVSPNQPQHF. The CDR3 DNA reads as TGTGCCACCAGCAGAGATTTATCAGTGTCCCCTAATCAGCCCCAGCATTTT. Based on the CDR3 plus reference TRBV15 and TRBJ1-5, the full variable domain is DAMVIQNPRYQVTQFGKPVTLSCSQTLNHNVMYWYQQKSSQAPKLLFHYYDKDFNNEADTPDNFQSRRPNTSFCFLDIRSPGLGDTAMYLCATSRDLSVSPNQPQHFGDGTRLSIL.

The chain is built from TRBV27 and TRBJ2-7; 7 nucleotides agree with TRBD2. With V trimmed by 6 bases and J by 0 bases, 20 bases remained unmatched. From germline, CDR1 is MNHEY and CDR2 SMNVEV (reference sequence). This CDR3 region has 19 residues. As DNA, the CDR3 is TGTGCCAGCAGCATAGCCAGGGTTGGGAGGGTAACCGGCTCCTACGAGCAGTACTTC. Translated: CASSIARVGRVTGSYEQYF.

The chain uses TRBV27 and TRBJ2-3, with 10 bases lining up with TRBD1. The J segment lost 4 bases and the V segment lost 2 bases, leaving 0 bases of the junction unmatched. This CDR3 comprises 14 residues. CDR1 MNHEY and CDR2 SMNVEV come from the germline V gene (reference sequence). Written as DNA, the CDR3 is TGTGCCAGCAGTTTAGGGACAGGGGCAGATACGCAGTATTTT. Translating it yields CASSLGTGADTQYF.

This clone was recorded a few times. V usage is TRBV5-4 and J usage is TRBJ2-7; D might be TRBD2 (5 bases). The germline V and J ends were trimmed by 0 bases and 0 bases, with 7 bases remaining between them. This CDR3 has 14 amino acids. Germline CDR1 SGHNT, CDR2 YYREEE (reference sequence). CDR3 sequence reads: CASSLAGSSYEQYF. CDR3 nucleotides: TGTGCCAGCAGCTTGGCGGGGAGCTCCTACGAGCAGTACTTC.

V gene TRBV7-6 combines with J gene TRBJ2-3, with D perhaps TRBD2 (6 bases). Germline V CDR1 and CDR2: SGHVS, FNYEAQ. V was pared by 6 bases and J by 5 bases, with 18 bases between. The CDR3 length is 15 residues. CDR3 sequence reads: CASRREGGQLDTQYF. CDR3 nucleotide sequence: TGTGCCAGCAGGAGAGAGGGAGGACAACTAGATACGCAGTATTTT.

This clone has a single count. The chain is built from TRBV5-1 and TRBJ1-2; 12 bases fit TRBD1. Germline V CDR1 and CDR2: SGHRS, YFSETQ. With 4 bases clipped from V and 8 bases from J, the junction kept 3 bases outside the gene matches. This CDR3 is built from 13 residues. CDR3 coding DNA: TGCGCCAGCAGCGCCGGGACAGGGGGCGGCTACACCTTC. Encoded protein: CASSAGTGGGYTF.

The V gene is TRBV6-5, the J gene TRBJ1-1, with a possible D match to TRBD1 (5 bases). Trimming stripped 0 bases from V and 6 bases from J, with 11 bases between. The CDR3 loop spans 14 amino acids. Germline lookup yields CDR1 MNHEY and CDR2 SVGAGI. Here the CDR3 reads CASSYSGREAEAFF. The DNA for the CDR3 is TGTGCCAGCAGTTACTCCGGCAGGGAGGCTGAAGCTTTCTTT.

The chain couples TRBV9 to TRBJ2-5, with TRBD2 as a possible D gene (5 bases). The CDR3 loop spans 13 amino acids. Germline loops: CDR1 SGDLS, CDR2 YYNGEE. The V gene lost 2 bases and the J gene lost 5 bases, with 10 bases spanning the gap. The CDR3 here is CASSVTPGETQYF. For the CDR3, the DNA is TGTGCCAGCAGCGTTACCCCGGGGGAGACCCAGTACTTC.

This clone was seen a few times. The J gene is TRBJ1-3, the V gene TRBV2; D unresolved. This CDR3 is built from 14 residues. Germline values: CDR1 SNHLY, CDR2 FYNNEI. V was shortened by 11 bases and J by 3 bases, with 17 bases between the two germline ends. The CDR3 sequence is CACALAERGNTIYF. CDR3 nucleotide sequence: TGTGCCTGCGCGCTTGCCGAGCGTGGAAACACCATATATTTT.

J is TRBJ2-7 and V is TRBV15; 8 nucleotides match TRBD2. The CDR3 has 16 amino acids. With 5 bases clipped from V and 1 base from J, the junction kept 10 bases outside the gene matches. Germline V gene lookup returns CDR1 LNHNV and CDR2 YYDKDF (reference sequence). In DNA, the CDR3 is TGTGCCACCAGCCCGCTAGCGGGCCTGAGGTCCTACGAGCAGTACTTC. Translation: CATSPLAGLRSYEQYF. Full variable domain (remainder filled in from reference TRBV15 and TRBJ2-7): DAMVIQNPRYQVTQFGKPVTLSCSQTLNHNVMYWYQQKSSQAPKLLFHYYDKDFNNEADTPDNFQSRRPNTSFCFLDIRSPGLGDTAMYLCATSPLAGLRSYEQYFGPGTRLTVT.

The V call is TRBV6-5, the J call TRBJ1-1, with 7 nucleotides matching TRBD1. The ends lost 7 bases at V and 2 bases at J; junction bases unmatched: 7. Looked up from germline, CDR1 is MNHEY and CDR2 is SVGAGI. This CDR3 has 14 amino acids. The CDR3 sequence: CASINRGLNTEAFF. The CDR3 region has the DNA TGTGCCAGCATCAACAGGGGTCTAAACACTGAAGCTTTCTTT.

This clone was found a few times. The chain links TRBV2 to TRBJ2-1, with 11 bases aligning to TRBD2. This CDR3 has 17 amino acids. After removal of 1 base from V and 4 bases from J, the junction contained 6 bases not matched to a gene. Germline assignment: CDR1 SNHLY and CDR2 FYNNEI. The CDR3 loop is CASSEEMGLAAYNEQFF. Here the CDR3 DNA reads TGTGCCAGCAGTGAAGAAATGGGACTAGCGGCGTACAATGAGCAGTTCTTC.

This rearrangement joins TRBV6-5 to TRBJ1-2; 11 bases fit TRBD1. In germline, CDR1 is MNHEY, CDR2 SVGAGI. V gave up 5 bases and J gave up 1 base; unmatched junction bases: 3. The length of the CDR3 is 15 residues. CDR3 sequence reads: CASSIGTGGNYGYTF. The DNA of the CDR3 is TGTGCCAGCAGTATTGGGACAGGGGGTAACTATGGCTACACCTTC.

V is TRBV10-2 and J is TRBJ2-1; D unresolved. The CDR3 is made up of 12 amino acids. CDR1 and CDR2 (germline): WSHSY, SAAADI. V dropped 3 bases and J dropped 10 bases, with 10 bases sitting between them. The CDR3 DNA reads as TGCGCCAGCAGTGAAGGTCGGCGGGAGCAGTTCTTC. It encodes CASSEGRREQFF.

The V call is TRBV5-5, the J call TRBJ2-5, with TRBD1 as a possible D gene (7 bases). CDR1 and CDR2 from the germline V gene are SGHKS and YYEKEE (reference sequence). CDR3 length equals 14 residues. V shed 3 bases and J shed 5 bases, with 14 bases lying between them. Here the CDR3 reads CASSSLTGRETQYF. Here the CDR3 DNA reads TGTGCCAGCAGCTCACTGACAGGGAGGGAGACCCAGTACTTC.

The rearrangement links TRBV14 to TRBJ2-7; 8 bases match TRBD1. Germline loops: CDR1 SGHDN, CDR2 FVKESK. This CDR3 comprises 15 residues. V gave up 2 bases and J gave up 5 bases; unmatched junction bases: 8. The CDR3 protein is CASSQFTTGDDEQYF. Written as DNA, the CDR3 is TGTGCCAGCAGCCAATTTACGACAGGGGACGACGAGCAGTACTTC.

V gene TRBV7-9 combines with J gene TRBJ1-1, with D possibly matching TRBD1 (5 bases). The germline V and J ends were trimmed by 1 base and 0 bases, with 15 bases remaining between them. The CDR3 covers 17 residues. Germline V gene data show CDR1 as SEHNR and CDR2 as FQNEAQ (reference sequence). In DNA, the CDR3 is TGTGCCAGCAGCTTAGGGGGCTTCGGGAGAATGAACACTGAAGCTTTCTTT. Translating it yields CASSLGGFGRMNTEAFF.

A single count supports this clone. In nucleotides, the CDR3 is TGTGCCAGCAGCTACGGGGTTCAATATGGCTACACCTTC. Encoded protein: CASSYGVQYGYTF. The rearrangement uses TRBV7-2 and TRBJ1-2; D not resolved. This CDR3 spans 13 amino acids. Germline values: CDR1 SGHTA, CDR2 FQGNSA. V was shortened by 4 bases and J by 5 bases, with 11 bases between the two germline ends.

Here the CDR3 DNA reads TGTGCCAGCAGCAGCTTAGGTTCCCTTACAGGGGGAAAAACTGAAGCTTTCTTT. Translated, it gives CASSSLGSLTGGKTEAFF. The chain carries TRBV11-2 and TRBJ1-1; the match to TRBD1 covers 8 bases. In germline, CDR1 is SGHAT, CDR2 FQNNGV. The V and J ends lost 5 bases and 5 bases, in that order; junction bases with no gene match: 19. The CDR3 consists of 18 residues.

CDR3 sequence (DNA): TGCGCCAGCAGCCAAAACAAGAACACCGGGGAGCTGTTTTTT. Translating it yields CASSQNKNTGELFF. The V gene is TRBV4-1, the J gene TRBJ2-2; D gene uncertain. This CDR3 has 14 residues. V lost 2 bases, J lost 1 base, and 5 bases lay in between. CDR1 is MGHRA and CDR2 is YSYEKL in the germline V gene.

V and J are TRBV5-1 and TRBJ2-3, with D perhaps TRBD2 (6 bases). Trimming stripped 4 bases from V and 2 bases from J, with 11 bases between. The CDR3 totals 14 residues. The V gene's germline CDR1 is SGHRS and CDR2 YFSETQ. CDR3 DNA: TGCGCCAGCAGCCGGGACTCGACCACAGATACGCAGTATTTT. Its protein product is CASSRDSTTDTQYF.

This chain links TRBV28 with TRBJ2-7; 9 bases fit TRBD2. The CDR3 runs 15 residues. CDR1 is MDHEN and CDR2 is SYDVKM in the germline V gene. Trimming removed 2 bases from V and 4 bases from J; junction bases left unmatched: 6. This CDR3 reads CASSLPSGGPYEQYF. In nucleotides, the CDR3 is TGTGCCAGCAGTTTACCCAGCGGGGGGCCGTACGAGCAGTACTTC. Combining the CDR3 with reference TRBV28 and TRBJ2-7 gives the whole variable domain DVKVTQSSRYLVKRTGEKVFLECVQDMDHENMFWYRQDPGLGLRLIYFSYDVKMKEKGDIPEGYSVSREKKERFSLILESASTNQTSMYLCASSLPSGGPYEQYFGPGTRLTVT.

The chain is built from TRBV10-3 and TRBJ1-3, with 12 nucleotides matching TRBD1. The trim removed 7 bases at V and 1 base at J, leaving 8 bases unmatched. The V gene's germline CDR1 is ENHRY and CDR2 SYGVKD. This CDR3 contains 17 residues. The CDR3 nucleotides are TGTGCCATCACTCCGGGACAGGGGGCTGTGTCTGGAAACACCATATATTTT. Its translation: CAITPGQGAVSGNTIYF.

There are a few counts of this clone. V usage is TRBV16 and J usage is TRBJ1-5; D remains unclear. V lost 0 bases and J 0 bases, leaving 9 bases between the germline ends. Germline values: CDR1 KGHSY, CDR2 FQNENV. The CDR3 consists of 16 residues. The CDR3 coding sequence is TGTGCCAGCAGCCAATCGGCAGTGCTTAGCAATCAGCCCCAGCATTTT. Its translation is CASSQSAVLSNQPQHF.

This chain connects TRBV4-1 to TRBJ2-3; 11 positions agree with TRBD2. Germline trimming cut 6 bases from V and 7 bases from J; bases unmatched to any gene: 12. This CDR3 has 16 amino acids. The germline V gene encodes CDR1 MGHRA and CDR2 YSYEKL. The CDR3 bases are TGCGCCAGCAGACCCACTAGCGGGGGCCGGCCCCATACGCAGTATTTT. Protein: CASRPTSGGRPHTQYF.